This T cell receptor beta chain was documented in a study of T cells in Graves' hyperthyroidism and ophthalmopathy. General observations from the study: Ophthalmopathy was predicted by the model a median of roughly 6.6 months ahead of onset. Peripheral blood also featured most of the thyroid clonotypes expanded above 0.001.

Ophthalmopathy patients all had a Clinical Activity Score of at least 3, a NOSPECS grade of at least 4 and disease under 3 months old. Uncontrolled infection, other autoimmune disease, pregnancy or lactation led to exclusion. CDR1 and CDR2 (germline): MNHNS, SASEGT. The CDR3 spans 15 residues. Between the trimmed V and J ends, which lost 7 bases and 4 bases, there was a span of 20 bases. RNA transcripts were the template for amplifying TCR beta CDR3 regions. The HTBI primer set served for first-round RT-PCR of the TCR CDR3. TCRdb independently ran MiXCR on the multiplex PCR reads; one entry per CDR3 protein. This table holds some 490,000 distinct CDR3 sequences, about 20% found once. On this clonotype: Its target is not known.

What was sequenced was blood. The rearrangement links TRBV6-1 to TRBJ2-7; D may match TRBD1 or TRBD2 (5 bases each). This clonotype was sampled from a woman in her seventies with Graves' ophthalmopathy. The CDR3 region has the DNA TGTGCCAGCACCCAACTGACGGGGCCAGAATACGAGCAGTACTTC. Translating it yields CASTQLTGPEYEQYF.